This T cell receptor (beta chain) was captured by sequencing in a study of CD8 T cells in ankylosing spondylitis. In making TCR beta libraries, quantitative 5'-RACE with molecular barcodes was used. MiXCR, run by TCRdb on the 5' RACE reads, gives a single entry per CDR3 protein. The sample carries 250,000 to 350,000 distinct CDR3 sequences, 8% recorded once. This clonotype was counted many times. Its antigen is unknown. Trimming removed 4 bases from V and 6 bases from J, with 16 bases in between. Germline lookup yields CDR1 LGHDT and CDR2 YNNKEL (reference sequence). This CDR3 spans 15 amino acids. Whole-study results and caveats: A TCR beta motif of under 10 highly homologous variants appeared characteristic of ankylosing spondylitis blood.

V and J are TRBV3-1 and TRBJ1-5, with D perhaps matching TRBD1 (6 bases). Sample: blood, either unsorted or a sorted T cell fraction (not recorded which). This sequence was found in a male donor with ankylosing spondylitis. CDR3 in DNA: TGTGCCAGCAGCCCAACCTTCGGACAGCTTCAGCCCCAGCATTTT. Translated: CASSPTFGQLQPQHF.